This TCR beta chain was sequenced for a study of blood T cell repertoires in COVID-19. Study as a whole: Samples representing acute and convalescent COVID-19 were sourced from the United States, Italy and Spain.

Study members were between about 18 and 95 years old and lived in about two dozen US regions. Participants' own reports of clinical history determined their cohort assignment. Exposed participants encountered a COVID-19 case during the 2 weeks preceding study entry. Clones were sequenced by immunoSEQ multiplex PCR, and TCRdb holds only the in-frame ones, with some missing. The sample yields 360,000 or so clones, about nine tenths seen once. CDR1 is SQVTM, CDR2 ANQGSEA, per germline. The CDR3 runs 13 residues. Germline trimming cut 7 bases from V and 5 bases from J; bases unmatched to any gene: 7. The receptor was isolated from a young woman who had been exposed to COVID-19. Sequencing was carried out using PBMCs or T cells enriched from blood (not recorded which). V and J are TRBV29-1 and TRBJ1-2; 10 nucleotides agree with TRBD1. The CDR3 bases are TGCAGCGGAAGACAGGGGGCGCGGTATGGCTACACCTTC. Translated, it gives CSGRQGARYGYTF.